This T cell receptor (beta chain) originates from a study of shared clonotypes between healthy human individuals. CD45RO-negative, CCR7-positively selected cells formed the naive CD8 fraction, excluding terminally differentiated effector memory CD45RA+ cells. Healthy adults negative for HIV, lacking recent acute infections or vaccinations, served as donors. Deep-level settings were used for running the assay. Splitting of each subset's genomic DNA was done evenly across several immunoSEQ plates. Assay used: immunoSEQ multiplex PCR; TCRdb lists only in-frame clones, some missing. Among hundreds of thousands of clones listed, 95% to 96% were seen once. V dropped 7 bases and J dropped 10; count of bases not matched to a gene: 9. The CDR3 is made up of 14 amino acids. CDR1 is MDHEN, CDR2 SYDVKM, per germline.

Specimen: naive CD8+ T cells sorted from blood. The V and J genes are TRBV28 and TRBJ1-6; 8 bases line up with TRBD1. This receptor was obtained from a woman in her 30s in good health. Here the CDR3 reads CASNQGQGQSPLHF. CDR3 DNA sequence: TGTGCCAGCAACCAAGGACAGGGACAGTCACCCCTCCACTTT. Drawing the rest from reference TRBV28 and TRBJ1-6, the complete variable domain is DVKVTQSSRYLVKRTGEKVFLECVQDMDHENMFWYRQDPGLGLRLIYFSYDVKMKEKGDIPEGYSVSREKKERFSLILESASTNQTSMYLCASNQGQGQSPLHFGNGTRLTVT.